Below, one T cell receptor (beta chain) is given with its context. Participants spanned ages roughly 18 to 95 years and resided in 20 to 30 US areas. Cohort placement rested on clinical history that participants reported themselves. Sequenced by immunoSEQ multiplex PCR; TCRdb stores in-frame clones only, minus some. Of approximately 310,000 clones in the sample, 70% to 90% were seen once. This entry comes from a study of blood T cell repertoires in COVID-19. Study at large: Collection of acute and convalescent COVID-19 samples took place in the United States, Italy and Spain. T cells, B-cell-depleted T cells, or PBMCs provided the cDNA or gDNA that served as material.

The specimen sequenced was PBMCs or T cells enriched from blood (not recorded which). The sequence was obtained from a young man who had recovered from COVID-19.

CDR3: CASSQAGGAYSYEQYF. DNA of the CDR3: TGTGCCAGCAGCCAGGCGGGGGGGGCTTACTCCTACGAGCAGTACTTC. The gene calls are TRBV3-1 (or the pseudogene TRBV3-2) and TRBJ2-7, with 9 bases that match TRBD2. J gave up 0 bases and V 3 bases, and 6 bases lay outside the gene matches. The length of the CDR3 is 16 residues. CDR1 is LGHDT and CDR2 is YNNKEL in the germline V gene (reference sequence).